Sequencing of this T cell receptor (beta chain) was carried out in a study of glioma-infiltrating T cells. The CDR3 totals 15 residues. The ends lost 6 bases at V and 1 base at J; junction bases unmatched: 4. Germline V gives CDR1 WNHNN, CDR2 SYGVQD (reference sequence). The iRepertoire nested amplicon-rescue multiplex PCR amplified TCR alpha and beta CDR3s from RNA. TCRdb re-analysed the multiplex PCR reads in MiXCR, keeping a single row per CDR3 protein. The sample carries approximately 89,000 distinct CDR3 sequences, about 23% recorded once. Study findings and constraints: Gliomas, especially low-grade, showed above-expected tissue-blood divergence; non-neoplastic patients showed below.

With respect to this clonotype: Its antigen is undetermined. Given a much more abundant clone one base away, this may be a read error.

The clonotype originates from a human donor with low-grade glioma or glioblastoma, undergoing nonglioma brain surgery, or in good health (not recorded which). The sequenced sample consisted of glioma tissue, nonneoplastic brain tissue, or PBMCs (not recorded which). The chain employs TRBV10-1 and TRBJ1-1; 11 bases agree with TRBD1. Here the CDR3 DNA reads TGCGCCAGCAGGGGACAGGGGGTGGCGAACACTGAAGCTTTCTTT. Amino acid sequence: CASRGQGVANTEAFF.